Sequencing of this T cell receptor beta chain was carried out in a study of blood T cell repertoires in COVID-19. Study in general: PBMCs, B-cell-depleted T cells, or T cells provided the cDNA or gDNA that made up the material.

Original handling: Estimated nucleated cell counts came from reference gene primer amplification. Libraries were prepared by immunoSEQ multiplex PCR; TCRdb keeps only in-frame clonotypes and omits some of them. The D gene and trimming were derived from the DNA, and the V and J assignments and clone size from that table. The sample records 150,000 to 200,000 clones, 90% being singletons. This clone was seen only a few times. The CDR3 sequence is 16 residues long. CDR1 is LNHDA and CDR2 is SQIVND in the germline V gene (reference sequence). The V end lost 3 bases, the J end lost 1 base, and 13 bases lay between the germline ends.

This clonotype was sampled from a man between 60 and 75 years old with active or convalescent COVID-19. Sequencing was carried out using peripheral blood. The chain joins TRBV19 to TRBJ1-5, with D unclear. For the CDR3, the DNA is TGTGCCAGTAGTATGGTATCAGTTATCAGCAATCAGCCCCAGCATTTT. Translation: CASSMVSVISNQPQHF.